The rows below give T cell receptor beta chains drawn from one sample of a study of cytomegalovirus exposure and HLA in healthy donors. Here immunoSEQ multiplex PCR was the method, and the copy in TCRdb shows in-frame clones only, minus some. This sample yields 170,000 or so clones, of which about 82% are seen a single time; 1% belongs to the top ten. Sequenced sample: PBMCs. These receptors all come from a woman in her 50s in good health and CMV-seropositive. CDR3s include the opening cysteine and the closing phenylalanine or tryptophan. The D gene is left open where the match is weak. Expanded clones get a size class; other rows say once, few or many, or leave the size out.

D: TRBD2
size: NA
J: TRBJ2-1
V: TRBV6-4
DNA: TGTGCCAGCAGTGACTATGGAGCGGGAGGGCCTAGCAATGAGCAGTTCTTC
CDR3: CASSDYGAGGPSNEQFF

D: NA
size: NA
J: TRBJ1-2
V: TRBV6-1
DNA: TGTGCCAGCAGGTCAGGGAACTATGGCTACACCTTC
CDR3: CASRSGNYGYTF

D: NA
size: NA
J: TRBJ1-5
V: TRBV2
DNA: TGTGCCAGCAACAGGGAATTAGGGCAGCCCCAGCATTTT
CDR3: CASNRELGQPQHF

D: TRBD2
size: NA
J: TRBJ2-7
V: TRBV28
DNA: TGTGCCAGCAGTTTCTCTAGCGGGAGGAGACGGTACGAGCAGTACTTC
CDR3: CASSFSSGRRRYEQYF

D: NA
size: NA
J: TRBJ2-1
V: TRBV7-8
DNA: TGTGCCAGCAGCTTTGTGGCGGGGACGTGGGGGCAGTTCTTC
CDR3: CASSFVAGTWGQFF

D: NA
size: NA
J: TRBJ2-2
V: TRBV9
DNA: TGTGCCAGCAGCGTAACTGACGGGGAGCTGTTTTTT
CDR3: CASSVTDGELFF

D: NA
size: NA
J: TRBJ1-2
V: TRBV29-1
DNA: TGCAGCGCCGACGGCGACGGCCGGGAGGATGGCTACACCTTC
CDR3: CSADGDGREDGYTF

D: TRBD2
size: NA
J: TRBJ2-5
V: TRBV16
DNA: TGTGCCAGCAGCCAAGGACTAGCGGGGGGAGAGACCCAGTACTTC
CDR3: CASSQGLAGGETQYF

D: TRBD2
size: NA
J: TRBJ2-3
V: TRBV7-3
DNA: TGTGCCAGCAGCGATAGCGGGAGTGGTGTTGGCACAGATACGCAGTATTTT
CDR3: CASSDSGSGVGTDTQYF

D: TRBD1
size: NA
J: TRBJ1-5
V: TRBV18
DNA: TGTGCCAGCTCACCTCCGGGACAGGGGCAACAGCCCCAGCATTTT
CDR3: CASSPPGQGQQPQHF

D: NA
size: few
J: TRBJ1-4
V: TRBV7-9
DNA: TGTTCCAGCAGCTTCGGGCAGGGCGGTGAAAAACTGTTTTTT
CDR3: CSSSFGQGGEKLFF

D: TRBD2
size: once
J: TRBJ2-2
V: TRBV5-1
DNA: TGCGCCAGCAGCTTGGGAACTAGCGCCGGGGAGCTGTTTTTT
CDR3: CASSLGTSAGELFF

D: TRBD2
size: NA
J: TRBJ2-7
V: TRBV7-2
DNA: TGTGCCAGCAGCTTAGGGTCGCTAGCGGGACGTGACTCCTACGAGCAGTACTTC
CDR3: CASSLGSLAGRDSYEQYF

D: TRBD2
size: NA
J: TRBJ2-2
V: TRBV7-9
DNA: TGTGCCAGCAGCCCCCGCCGGGGGGAAGGTGGCGGGGAGCTGTTTTTT
CDR3: CASSPRRGEGGGELFF

D: NA
size: NA
J: TRBJ1-1
V: TRBV7-9
DNA: TGTGCCAGCAGCGCCGGAGGGATGGGGCCTGAAGCTTTCTTT
CDR3: CASSAGGMGPEAFF

D: NA
size: NA
J: TRBJ2-7
V: TRBV6-1
DNA: TGTGCCAGCAGCCGGGACAACAGATTCTACGAGCAGTACTTC
CDR3: CASSRDNRFYEQYF

D: NA
size: NA
J: TRBJ1-3
V: TRBV28
DNA: TGTGCCAGCACCCCCGGTAGCGCCAACTCTGGAAACACCATATATTTT
CDR3: CASTPGSANSGNTIYF

D: TRBD2
size: NA
J: TRBJ2-3
V: TRBV18
DNA: TGTGCCAGCTCGAAGCGGGAGAGACGGGCAGATACGCAGTATTTT
CDR3: CASSKRERRADTQYF

D: TRBD2
size: few
J: TRBJ2-1
V: TRBV19
DNA: TGTGCCAGTAGTGCCAGGACAGGGGCGCGACTAGCGGGGGAGGAGCAGTTCTTC
CDR3: CASSARTGARLAGEEQFF

D: NA
size: once
J: TRBJ2-4
V: TRBV21-1
DNA: TGTGCCAGCAGAACAAAGCAGGCGCACACCACCGAATACAAAAACATTCAGTACTTC
CDR3: CASRTKQAHTTEYKNIQYF

D: TRBD2
size: NA
J: TRBJ2-7
V: TRBV18
DNA: TGTGCCAGCTCACCACGGGGGCGGGAGGGCCGCAACGAGCAGTACTTC
CDR3: CASSPRGREGRNEQYF

D: TRBD1
size: once
J: TRBJ1-1
V: TRBV11-2
DNA: TGTGCCAGCAGCGGACGGACAGGCGAGAACACTGAAGCTTTCTTT
CDR3: CASSGRTGENTEAFF

D: TRBD2
size: NA
J: TRBJ2-3
V: TRBV4-1
DNA: TGCGCCAGCAGCCAAGATCTAGGGCGGGGGGGCCGGGATACGCAGTATTTT
CDR3: CASSQDLGRGGRDTQYF

D: TRBD1
size: NA
J: TRBJ1-5
V: TRBV6-5
DNA: TGTGCCAGCAGGATGGACAGGGATCAGCCCCAGCATTTT
CDR3: CASRMDRDQPQHF

D: TRBD1
size: once
J: TRBJ1-2
V: TRBV30
DNA: TGTGCCTGGAAGACAGGGAGCTACACCTTC
CDR3: CAWKTGSYTF

D: TRBD1
size: once
J: TRBJ2-2
V: TRBV15
DNA: TGTGCCACCGGGGGACAGGGAAACCCCGGGGAGCTGTTTTTT
CDR3: CATGGQGNPGELFF

D: TRBD2
size: NA
J: TRBJ2-7
V: TRBV5-6
DNA: TGTGCCAGCAGCCTCGGACTAGCGGGAGACACCGAGCAGTACTTC
CDR3: CASSLGLAGDTEQYF

D: TRBD1
size: NA
J: TRBJ1-5
V: TRBV7-9
DNA: TGTGCCAGCAGCCCGACAGGGGGTCAGCCCCAGCATTTT
CDR3: CASSPTGGQPQHF

D: NA
size: NA
J: TRBJ2-3
V: TRBV11-2
DNA: TGTGCCAGCAGCTTAGAACGGGGAATAAAGGCAGACACGCAGTATTTT
CDR3: CASSLERGIKADTQYF

D: NA
size: NA
J: TRBJ1-4
V: TRBV6-1
DNA: TGTGCCAGCAACCGGGAACGGTTTAATGAAAAACTGTTTTTT
CDR3: CASNRERFNEKLFF

D: NA
size: NA
J: TRBJ2-7
V: TRBV18
DNA: TGTGCCAGTTCCGCCGACAGGATGACCTACGAGCAGCACTTC
CDR3: CASSADRMTYEQHF

D: NA
size: NA
J: TRBJ1-6
V: TRBV2
DNA: TGTGCCAGCAGTGCTGACAGTTCACCCCTCCACTTT
CDR3: CASSADSSPLHF

D: TRBD1
size: NA
J: TRBJ2-2
V: TRBV7-8
DNA: TGTGCCAGCAGGTTCCGGGACAGGGGGGTCACCGGGGAGCTGTTTTTT
CDR3: CASRFRDRGVTGELFF

D: TRBD2
size: NA
J: TRBJ2-5
V: TRBV2
DNA: TGTGCCAGCAGAAAAGCGGGAACAGAGACCCAGTACTTC
CDR3: CASRKAGTETQYF

D: NA
size: NA
J: TRBJ1-1
V: TRBV7-2
DNA: TGTGCCAGCAGCTTACAGGGAGGCACTGAAGCTTTCTTT
CDR3: CASSLQGGTEAFF

D: NA
size: NA
J: TRBJ2-1
V: TRBV27
DNA: TGTGCCAGCAGTGCGGGACAGTACAATGAGCAGTTCTTC
CDR3: CASSAGQYNEQFF

D: NA
size: once
J: TRBJ2-1
V: TRBV4-2
DNA: TGTGCCAGCAGCCCTCTGAGAGAGGCCTACAATGAGCAGTTCTTC
CDR3: CASSPLREAYNEQFF

D: NA
size: NA
J: TRBJ1-2
V: TRBV6-5
DNA: TGTGCCAGCAGTTTCTGGACCGGAGGATATGGCTACACCTTC
CDR3: CASSFWTGGYGYTF

D: TRBD2
size: NA
J: TRBJ2-1
V: TRBV4-3
DNA: TGCGCCAGCAGCCGGTGGACGGGAGGCCAGTCCTACAATGAGCAGTTCTTC
CDR3: CASSRWTGGQSYNEQFF

D: TRBD2
size: NA
J: TRBJ2-1
V: TRBV18
DNA: TGTGCCAGCTCACCTAACATAGCGGGACTCTACAATGAGCAGTTCTTC
CDR3: CASSPNIAGLYNEQFF

D: TRBD2
size: NA
J: TRBJ2-5
V: TRBV30
DNA: TGTGCCTGGAGTGTACCGGGGGGGTCCCAAGAGACCCAGTACTTC
CDR3: CAWSVPGGSQETQYF

D: TRBD1
size: NA
J: TRBJ2-2
V: TRBV11-2
DNA: TGTGCCAGCAGCTTTGTTGGACAGGGAAGCGGGGAGCTGTTTTTT
CDR3: CASSFVGQGSGELFF

D: NA
size: once
J: TRBJ1-6
V: TRBV5-1
DNA: TGCGCCAGCAGCTTGGCCCCGCCGGGAGGGAATTCACCCCTCCACTTT
CDR3: CASSLAPPGGNSPLHF

D: TRBD2
size: NA
J: TRBJ2-5
V: TRBV6-5
DNA: TGTGCCAGCAGTTATAGCGGGGCGGAAGAGACCCAGTACTTC
CDR3: CASSYSGAEETQYF

D: NA
size: NA
J: TRBJ1-1
V: TRBV29-1
DNA: TGCAGCGTTGGTGGCCCAGGAGGGACTGAAGCTTTCTTT
CDR3: CSVGGPGGTEAFF

D: TRBD1
size: NA
J: TRBJ2-5
V: TRBV5-1
DNA: TGCGCCAGCAGCTTTGGGACAGGGGAAGAGACCCAGTACTTC
CDR3: CASSFGTGEETQYF

D: NA
size: NA
J: TRBJ2-7
V: TRBV5-1
DNA: TGCGCCAGCAGCCCCGGCCAGGGTAGGCAGTACTTC
CDR3: CASSPGQGRQYF

D: NA
size: NA
J: TRBJ2-5
V: TRBV5-1
DNA: TGCGCCAGCAGCCCTGGGAATCCGGGGGAGACCCAGTACTTC
CDR3: CASSPGNPGETQYF

D: NA
size: NA
J: TRBJ2-1
V: TRBV19
DNA: TGTGCCAGTAGTATAGGAGGCAATGAGCAGTTCTTC
CDR3: CASSIGGNEQFF

D: TRBD2
size: NA
J: TRBJ2-7
V: TRBV11-2
DNA: TGTGCCAGCAGCTTAGATGAGACGGGAGGATCGGGGTACGAGCAGTACTTC
CDR3: CASSLDETGGSGYEQYF

D: NA
size: once
J: TRBJ2-3
V: TRBV5-4
DNA: TGTGCCAGCAGCCCCGGGACAAGCCCCAATACGCAGTATTTT
CDR3: CASSPGTSPNTQYF

D: TRBD2
size: NA
J: TRBJ2-2
V: TRBV6-5
DNA: TGTGCCAGCAGTTACCTAGCGGAGAACACCGGGGAGCTGTTTTTT
CDR3: CASSYLAENTGELFF

D: TRBD2
size: NA
J: TRBJ2-2
V: TRBV4-2
DNA: TGTGCCAGCAGCCAAAACCTCCCGGGACTAGCGGGAGGAAGGGGCGGGGAGCTGTTTTTT
CDR3: CASSQNLPGLAGGRGGELFF

D: NA
size: NA
J: TRBJ2-1
V: TRBV7-3
DNA: TGTGCCAGCAGCCGCTCAGATCGACAGGAGCAGTTCTTC
CDR3: CASSRSDRQEQFF

D: TRBD2
size: NA
J: TRBJ2-4
V: TRBV7-2
DNA: TGTGCCAGCAGCATAAGGGCTAGCGGGCTGGCCAAAAACATTCAGTACTTC
CDR3: CASSIRASGLAKNIQYF

D: TRBD2
size: NA
J: TRBJ2-1
V: TRBV7-2
DNA: TGTGCCAGCAGCTCGCCTGGACTAGCGGGAGGAATGGGGGATGAGCAGTTCTTC
CDR3: CASSSPGLAGGMGDEQFF

D: NA
size: NA
J: TRBJ1-2
V: TRBV7-9
DNA: TGTTCCAGCAGCTTTTCCGGGAACTATGGCTACACCTTC
CDR3: CSSSFSGNYGYTF

D: NA
size: NA
J: TRBJ1-2
V: TRBV12-5
DNA: TGTGCTAGTGGTTCGGCCCTGCGGGGGTCAGGCTATGGCTACACCTTC
CDR3: CASGSALRGSGYGYTF

D: TRBD1
size: NA
J: TRBJ2-7
V: TRBV7-2
DNA: TGTGCCAGCAGCCCGACAACCCTCCGGGACAGCTCCTACGAGCAGTACTTC
CDR3: CASSPTTLRDSSYEQYF

D: NA
size: NA
J: TRBJ2-3
V: TRBV6-6
DNA: TGTGCCAGCAGTCCGGGACTTCCTCAGTCGAATACGCAGTATTTT
CDR3: CASSPGLPQSNTQYF